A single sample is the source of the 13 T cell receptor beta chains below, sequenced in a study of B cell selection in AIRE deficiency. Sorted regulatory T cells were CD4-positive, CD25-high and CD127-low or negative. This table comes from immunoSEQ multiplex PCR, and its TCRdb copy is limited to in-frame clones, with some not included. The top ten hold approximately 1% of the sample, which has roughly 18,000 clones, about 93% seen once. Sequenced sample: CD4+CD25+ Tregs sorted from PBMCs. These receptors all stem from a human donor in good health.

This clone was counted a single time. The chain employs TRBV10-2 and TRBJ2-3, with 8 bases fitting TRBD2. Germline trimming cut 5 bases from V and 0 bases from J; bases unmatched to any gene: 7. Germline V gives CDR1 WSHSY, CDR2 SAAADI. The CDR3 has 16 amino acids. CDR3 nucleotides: TGCGCCAGCAGTTCAAGAGGCGGGAGGAGCACAGATACGCAGTATTTT. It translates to CASSSRGGRSTDTQYF.

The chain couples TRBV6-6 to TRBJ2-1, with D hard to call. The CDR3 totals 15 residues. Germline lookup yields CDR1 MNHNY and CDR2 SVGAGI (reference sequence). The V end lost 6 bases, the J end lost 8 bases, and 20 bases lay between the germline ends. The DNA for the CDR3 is TGTGCCAGCAGACCCGGATACCTAACCTCTCATGAGCAGTTCTTC. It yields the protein CASRPGYLTSHEQFF.

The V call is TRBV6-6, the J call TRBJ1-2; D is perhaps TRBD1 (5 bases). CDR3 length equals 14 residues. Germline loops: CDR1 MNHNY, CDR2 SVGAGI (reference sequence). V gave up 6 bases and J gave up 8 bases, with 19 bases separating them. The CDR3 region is CASRKTVSSKGYTF. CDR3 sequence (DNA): TGTGCCAGCAGGAAGACAGTCTCAAGTAAAGGCTACACCTTC.

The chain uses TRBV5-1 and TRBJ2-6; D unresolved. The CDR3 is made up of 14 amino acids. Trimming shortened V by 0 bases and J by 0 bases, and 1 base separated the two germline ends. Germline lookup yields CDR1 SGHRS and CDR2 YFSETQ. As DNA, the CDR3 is TGCGCCAGCAGCTTGGCCTCTGGGGCCAACGTCCTGACTTTC. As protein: CASSLASGANVLTF.

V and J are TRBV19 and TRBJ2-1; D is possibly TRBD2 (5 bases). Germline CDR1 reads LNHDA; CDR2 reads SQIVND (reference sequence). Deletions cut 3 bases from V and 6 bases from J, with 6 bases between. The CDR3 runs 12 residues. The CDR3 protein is CASSIRGNEQFF. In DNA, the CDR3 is TGTGCCAGTAGTATCCGGGGCAATGAGCAGTTCTTC.

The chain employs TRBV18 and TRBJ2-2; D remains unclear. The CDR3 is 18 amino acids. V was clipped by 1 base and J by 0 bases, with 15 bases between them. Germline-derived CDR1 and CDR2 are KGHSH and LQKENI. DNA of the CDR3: TGTGCCAGCTCACCACTCCAGCTTTTGTACTCGAACACCGGGGAGCTGTTTTTT. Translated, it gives CASSPLQLLYSNTGELFF.

As DNA, the CDR3 is TGTGCCAGCAGCACACAGGGGGCGCCCAAGAATGAGCAGTTCTTC. This codes for CASSTQGAPKNEQFF. The V and J genes are TRBV5-5 and TRBJ2-1; 9 nucleotides align to TRBD1. CDR3 length: 15 residues. The germline V gene has CDR1 SGHKS and CDR2 YYEKEE (reference sequence). The V gene end was trimmed by 4 bases and the J gene end by 7 bases; junction bases not matched to a gene: 9.

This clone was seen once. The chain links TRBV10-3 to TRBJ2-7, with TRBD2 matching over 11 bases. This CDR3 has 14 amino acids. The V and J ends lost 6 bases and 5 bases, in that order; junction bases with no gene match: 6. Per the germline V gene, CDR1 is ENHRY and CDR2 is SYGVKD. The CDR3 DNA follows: TGTGCCATCAGGGTCGGGACTAGCGGACACGAGCAGTACTTC. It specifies CAIRVGTSGHEQYF.

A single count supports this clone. CDR3 nucleotides: TGTGCCAGCTCACCAAGACTAGCGGGAGGGCCCAATGAGCAGTTCTTC. Its translation: CASSPRLAGGPNEQFF. The chain combines TRBV18 with TRBJ2-1, with 14 positions matching TRBD2. Germline CDR1 is KGHSH and CDR2 is LQKENI. CDR3 size: 16 residues. Losses at the gene ends were 2 bases for V and 6 bases for J; bases not matched to a gene: 3.

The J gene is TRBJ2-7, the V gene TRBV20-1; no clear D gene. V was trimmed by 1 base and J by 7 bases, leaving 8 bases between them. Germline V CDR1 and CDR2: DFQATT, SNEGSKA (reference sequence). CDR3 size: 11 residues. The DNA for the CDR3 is TGCAGTGCTAGAGGGTCGGTGGAGCAGTACTTC. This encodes CSARGSVEQYF.

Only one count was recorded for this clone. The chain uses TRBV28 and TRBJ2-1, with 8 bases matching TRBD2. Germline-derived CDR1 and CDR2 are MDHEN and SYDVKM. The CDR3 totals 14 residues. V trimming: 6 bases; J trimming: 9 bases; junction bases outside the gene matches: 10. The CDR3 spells CASRVLAGSSEQFF. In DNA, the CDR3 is TGTGCCAGCAGAGTATTAGCGGGATCTAGTGAGCAGTTCTTC.

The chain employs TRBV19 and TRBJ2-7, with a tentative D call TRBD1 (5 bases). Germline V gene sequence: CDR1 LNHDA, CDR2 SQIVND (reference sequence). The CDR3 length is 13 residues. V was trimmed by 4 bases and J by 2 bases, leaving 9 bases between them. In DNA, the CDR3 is TGTGCCAGTAGTAAGGGGTCGACCTACGAGCAGTACTTC. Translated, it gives CASSKGSTYEQYF. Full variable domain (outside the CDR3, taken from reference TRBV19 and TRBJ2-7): DGGITQSPKYLFRKEGQNVTLSCEQNLNHDAMYWYRQDPGQGLRLIYYSQIVNDFQKGDIAEGYSVSREKKESFPLTVTSAQKNPTAFYLCASSKGSTYEQYFGPGTRLTVT.

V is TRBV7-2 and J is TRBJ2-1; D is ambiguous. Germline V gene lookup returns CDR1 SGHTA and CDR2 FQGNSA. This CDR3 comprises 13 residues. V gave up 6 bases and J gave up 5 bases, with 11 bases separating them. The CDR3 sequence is CASSLLINNEQFF. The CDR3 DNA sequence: TGTGCCAGCAGTCTACTTATCAACAATGAGCAGTTCTTC.